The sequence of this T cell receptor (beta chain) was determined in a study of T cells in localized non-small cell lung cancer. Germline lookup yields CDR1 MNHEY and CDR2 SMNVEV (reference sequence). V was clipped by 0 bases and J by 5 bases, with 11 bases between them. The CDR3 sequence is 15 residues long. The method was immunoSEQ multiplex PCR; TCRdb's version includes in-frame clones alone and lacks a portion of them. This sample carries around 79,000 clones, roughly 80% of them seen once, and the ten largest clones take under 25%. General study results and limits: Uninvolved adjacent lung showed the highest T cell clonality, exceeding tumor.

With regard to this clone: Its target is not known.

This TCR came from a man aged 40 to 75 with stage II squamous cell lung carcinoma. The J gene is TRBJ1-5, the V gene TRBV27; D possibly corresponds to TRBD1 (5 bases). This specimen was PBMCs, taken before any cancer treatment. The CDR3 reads CASSLSSGTDQPQHF. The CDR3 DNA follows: TGTGCCAGCAGTTTATCCTCGGGGACGGATCAGCCCCAGCATTTT.